These 5 T cell receptor beta chains originate from one sample sequenced in a study of T cell repertoires in cytomegalovirus infection. No antigens are known for them. TCRdb passed the reads through MiXCR, listing each CDR3 protein once. The sample lists 650,000 to 900,000 distinct CDR3 sequences; about 27% were seen once. The sample here was cultured CD8+ T cells from PBMCs, taken from culture after CMV antigen stimulation. These receptors were obtained from a human donor in good health (CMV status not recorded). Some clones in this sample may be carry-over from other donors' samples.

V usage is TRBV4-1 and J usage is TRBJ1-1; D is uncertain. V was cut by 1 base and J by 6 bases, with 15 bases left in between. Germline lookup yields CDR1 MGHRA and CDR2 YSYEKL. The CDR3 covers 15 residues. This CDR3 reads CASSQGPVDSAEAFF. CDR3 nucleotide sequence: TGCGCCAGCAGCCAAGGGCCCGTAGATAGCGCTGAAGCTTTCTTT.

The V gene is TRBV11-2, the J gene TRBJ1-5, with 10 bases fitting TRBD1. The germline gives CDR1 SGHAT, CDR2 FQNNGV. The CDR3 length is 17 residues. Losses at the gene ends were 0 bases for V and 6 bases for J; bases not matched to a gene: 8. CDR3 protein: CASSLDRGQGMIQPQHF. The CDR3 nucleotides read TGTGCCAGCAGCTTAGATCGGGGACAGGGGATGATTCAGCCCCAGCATTTT. Together with reference TRBV11-2 and TRBJ1-5, the CDR3 gives the full variable domain: EAGVAQSPRYKIIEKRQSVAFWCNPISGHATLYWYQQILGQGPKLLIQFQNNGVVDDSQLPKDRFSAERLKGVDSTLKIQPAKLEDSAVYLCASSLDRGQGMIQPQHFGDGTRLSIL.

Here the CDR3 reads CASSLGSAAGGYTF. The CDR3 bases are TGTGCCAGCAGTTTAGGGTCCGCGGCAGGCGGCTACACCTTC. The chain couples TRBV27 to TRBJ1-2; D ambiguous. The V end lost 2 bases, the J end lost 8 bases, and 15 bases lay between the germline ends. The CDR3 sequence is 14 residues long. CDR1 and CDR2 from the germline V gene are MNHEY and SMNVEV (reference sequence).

In this sample, this clonotype turned up a few times. The V call is TRBV2, the J call TRBJ2-7, with TRBD2 identical over 7 bases. The CDR3 contains 16 residues. CDR1 is SNHLY and CDR2 is FYNNEI in the germline V gene. V was clipped by 1 base and J by 0 bases; unmatched bases: 6. CDR3 nucleotides: TGTGCCAGCAGTGAAGGGTGGCGGGGGATCTCCTACGAGCAGTACTTC. It is translated as CASSEGWRGISYEQYF.

The rearrangement links TRBV12-3 or TRBV12-4 to TRBJ2-7, with D perhaps matching TRBD1 (6 bases). The CDR3 consists of 15 residues. Trimming pared 6 bases from V and 4 bases from J, leaving 19 bases between. CDR3 region: CASSCPGVNLYEQYV. The CDR3 region has the DNA TGTGCCAGCAGCTGTCCAGGGGTCAACTTATACGAGCAGTACGTC.